This TCR beta chain was captured by sequencing in a study of regulatory T cells in long-lasting Graves disease (TCRdb year 2021). Background on the whole study: Newly diagnosed Graves' disease patients had taken antithyroid drugs for less than 3 months. Patients with persistent Graves' disease were compared with patients with newly diagnosed Graves' disease using TCR sequencing and RNA sequencing of peripheral blood. A total of 33 samples were covered by TCR sequencing, comprising some 13 persistent and some 20 newly diagnosed Graves' disease patients. The study was conducted in China and was registered as a clinical trial. The paper's findings and limits, for the study overall: Sequencing and analysis were restricted to the TCR beta chain. As a limitation, the authors acknowledged that the small sample size may reduce accuracy. The study examined only peripheral blood because the primary lesion, thyroid tissue, could not be accessed. TRBV28, TRBJ1-2 and TRBJ2-5 were preferentially used in persistent disease, while TRBV20-1 and TRBJ2-1 were favored in newly diagnosed disease. More public clonotypes were shared among persistent patients (approximately 3,000) than among newly diagnosed patients (roughly 1,000). Compared with newly diagnosed patients, patients with persistent Graves' disease had lower TCR Shannon entropy and fewer highly expanded clones, which suggests clonal expansion.

The CDR3 sequence holds 15 residues, the cysteine and phenylalanine included. The DNA shown is the 45-base CDR3, in frame from base 1. Per the germline V gene, SGHRS is the CDR1 and YFSETQ is the CDR2. The sample's time point, from its label and the paper: newly diagnosed GD, antithyroid drugs for less than 3 months. For both TCR sequencing and RNA sequencing, RNA was extracted from PBMCs using TRIzol. Graves' disease was diagnosed according to American Thyroid Association guidelines. Patients for the study were recruited at an endocrinology department in Xi'an, China. From each patient, approximately 10 milliliters of peripheral blood was collected into an EDTA anticoagulant tube. Ficoll Paque Plus density gradient separation was used to isolate PBMCs, and no further T cell sorting was done. An Agilent 2100 Bioanalyzer and agarose gel were used to check RNA quality, while a NanoDrop 2000 measured RNA concentration.

The library was made by multiplex PCR. The instrument given in TCRdb is Illumina HiSeq 4000. TCR beta libraries were built with iRepertoire HTBI primers and Arm-PCR amplification of CDR3 regions. PCR products were gel purified before sequencing. The paper's processing steps were these. A total of some 60 TRBV and 14 TRBJ segments were identified across samples and were used for gene usage analysis of CDR3 amino acid clonotypes. COPE and FqMerger were used to merge filtered high-quality paired reads into contigs. BLAST was used to align contigs to the IMGT TRBV, TRBD and TRBJ reference genes, and CDR3 was defined following IMGT. Any clonotype with a frequency above 0.1% was classified as a highly expanded clone. Repertoire diversity was measured by Shannon entropy, and V-J evenness by the Gini coefficient. A clonotype found in more than one individual was treated as public. TCRdb passed the public sequencing reads through fastp at Q25 and MiXCR, retaining productive beta sequences. Entries are consolidated by CDR3 protein sequence, retaining the most common genes and DNA. TCRdb, not the original authors, processed these V and J calls. The sample includes approximately 460,000 distinct CDR3 sequences, with around 15% observed a single time. The top ten clonotypes cover around 10% of the sample.

This clonotype was seen repeatedly, ten times or more. This receptor's antigen is unknown. The junction shows a germline mismatch at one end, possibly a read error. This sample also belongs to another study, concerning T cells in Graves' hyperthyroidism and ophthalmopathy. According to the second study: Stable Graves' hyperthyroidism was defined as the absence of progression to ophthalmopathy over 18 months of follow-up. Hyperthyroidism patients were newly diagnosed, had a disease duration of under 2 months, and were aged 18 to 65 years. Patients with uncontrolled infections, other autoimmune diseases, pregnancy or lactation were excluded. Diagnoses were based on clinical symptoms, serum thyroxine and TRAb, thyroid ultrasound and orbital computed tomography. A first-round RT-PCR of the TCR CDR3 used the HTBI primer set with the Qiagen OneStep RT-PCR kit. Most expanded thyroid clonotypes (frequency above 0.001) were also found in blood, which suggests that blood repertoires may mirror thyroid immune responses. In cross-validation, a model built on a 13 V-J signature told ophthalmopathy apart from stable hyperthyroidism with approximately 90% sensitivity and around 84% specificity, and in testing the same model reached 80%/75%. In validation, the model predicted progression to ophthalmopathy a median of around 6.5 months before onset, with roughly 70% sensitivity and 72.22% specificity. To identify TCR V-J signatures that set the groups apart, the researchers used a discovery cohort of 95 to 100 patients, made up of 40 to 45 with Graves' ophthalmopathy and about 60 with stable Graves' hyperthyroidism. An independent validation cohort of around 19 hyperthyroidism patients and about 15 patients who later progressed to ophthalmopathy tested prospective prediction of ophthalmopathy. The 85 to 100 discovery patients were randomly split 7:3 into training and test sets. Thyroid tissue and blood T-cell repertoires from roughly six Graves' hyperthyroidism patients were also compared in the study. Following sampling, methimazole starting at 30 mg daily was given to hyperthyroidism patients, and high-dose intravenous methylprednisolone was given to ophthalmopathy patients. The libraries were constructed in a second round of multiplex PCR and then size-selected and purified. Paired-end sequencing of the libraries was performed with 100 bp reads on an Illumina HiSeq2000. SOAPnuke was used to process the raw data, with reads discarded if the reads contained adapters or uncalled bases, had a mean Phred below 15, or lacked an exact constant-primer or identifier match. COPE v1.2.5 was used to merge high-quality paired reads, and clonotypes were defined as unique nucleotide sequences. Clonotypes were aligned to IMGT TRBV, TRBD and TRBJ reference segments using MiTCR v1.1. The analysis included only V-J combinations with a frequency above 0.0001, which together covered 99% to 99.2% of the repertoires. The TCS score was defined as F50 (clonal expansion) divided by E x V (chaos), with BLOSUM62-based TCRdist calculated between CDR3 peptides within each V-J. Welch's t-statistics and random forest reduced some 510 V-J features to roughly 13, which were used in a naive Bayes classifier (R e1071). Sample size was not statistically predetermined, and blinding of investigators to group allocation was not performed. The paper describes TCR Vbeta CDR3 sequencing of fewer than 150 peripheral blood samples, made up of roughly 40 ophthalmopathy patients, some 76 hyperthyroidism patients and 17 progressor patients.

The sequencing used peripheral blood mononuclear cells (PBMCs), collected at new diagnosis, from a patient treated with antithyroid drugs. This TCR was recovered from a woman in her 30s with Graves disease. Donor details come from another sample of the same person, matched by shared clones. The sequence is built from TRBV5-1 and TRBJ2-3, and 12 junctional nucleotides match TRBD2. The encoded CDR3 is CASSLLAGGGDTQYF. The bases are TGTGCCAGCAGTCTACTAGCGGGAGGAGGAGATACGCAGTATTTT.